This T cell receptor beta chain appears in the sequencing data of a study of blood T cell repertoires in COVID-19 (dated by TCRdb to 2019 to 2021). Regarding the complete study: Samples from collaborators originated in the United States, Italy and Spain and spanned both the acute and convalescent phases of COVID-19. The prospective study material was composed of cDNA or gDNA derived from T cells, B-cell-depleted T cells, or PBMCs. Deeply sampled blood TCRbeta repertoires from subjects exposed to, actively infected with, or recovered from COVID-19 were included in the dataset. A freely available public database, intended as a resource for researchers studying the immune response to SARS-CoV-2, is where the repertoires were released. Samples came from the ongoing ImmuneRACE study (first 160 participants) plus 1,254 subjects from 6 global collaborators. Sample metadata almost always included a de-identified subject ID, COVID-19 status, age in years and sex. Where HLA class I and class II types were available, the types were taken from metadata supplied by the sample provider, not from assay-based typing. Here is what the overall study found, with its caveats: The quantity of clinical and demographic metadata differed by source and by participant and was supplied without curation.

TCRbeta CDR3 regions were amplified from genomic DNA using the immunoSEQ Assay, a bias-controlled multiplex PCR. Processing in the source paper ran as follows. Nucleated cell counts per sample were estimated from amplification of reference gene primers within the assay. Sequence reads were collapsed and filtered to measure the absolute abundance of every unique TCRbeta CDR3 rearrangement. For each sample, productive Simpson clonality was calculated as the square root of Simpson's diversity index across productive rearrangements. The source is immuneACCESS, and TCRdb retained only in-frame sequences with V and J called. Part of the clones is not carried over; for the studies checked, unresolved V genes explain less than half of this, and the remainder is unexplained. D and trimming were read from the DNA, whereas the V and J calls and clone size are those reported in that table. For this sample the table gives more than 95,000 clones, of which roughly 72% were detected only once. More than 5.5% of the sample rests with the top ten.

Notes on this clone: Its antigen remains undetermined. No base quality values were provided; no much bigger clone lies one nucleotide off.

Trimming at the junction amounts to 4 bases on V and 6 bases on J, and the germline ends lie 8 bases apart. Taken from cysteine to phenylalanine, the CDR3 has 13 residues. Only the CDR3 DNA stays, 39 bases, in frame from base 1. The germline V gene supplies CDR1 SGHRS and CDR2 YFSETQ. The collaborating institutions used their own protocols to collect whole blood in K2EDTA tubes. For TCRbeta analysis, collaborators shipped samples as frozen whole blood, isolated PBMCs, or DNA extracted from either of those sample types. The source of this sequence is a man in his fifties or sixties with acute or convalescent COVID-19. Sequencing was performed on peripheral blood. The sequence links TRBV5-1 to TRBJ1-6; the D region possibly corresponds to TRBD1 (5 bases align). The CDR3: CASSQGGNSPLHF. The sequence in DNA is TGCGCCAGCAGCCAGGGCGGTAATTCACCCCTCCACTTT.